Below are 16 T cell receptor beta chains sequenced from a single sample in a study of shared clonotypes between healthy human individuals. Libraries were prepared by immunoSEQ multiplex PCR; TCRdb keeps only in-frame clonotypes and omits some of them. The data hold 2.5 million or so clones, with approximately 90% observed a single time. Material for sequencing was naive CD4+ T cells sorted from blood. The subset here: CD45RA+ positively selected. Receptors were obtained from a man younger than 35 in good health.

V and J are TRBV19 and TRBJ2-3; 10 bases fit TRBD1. Germline CDR1 and CDR2: LNHDA and SQIVND (reference sequence). V gave up 6 bases and J gave up 5 bases; unmatched junction bases: 11. This CDR3 has 16 amino acids. In DNA form, the CDR3 reads TGTGCCAGTAGCAGAGGCCGACAGGGGGCAGGAGATACGCAGTATTTT. Translation: CASSRGRQGAGDTQYF.

Comment on this clone: Other DNA variants within this sample encode the same CDR3. J is TRBJ1-1 and V is TRBV28, with D unresolved. Looked up from germline, CDR1 is MDHEN and CDR2 is SYDVKM. This CDR3 spans 12 amino acids. V lost 3 bases and J 5 bases, leaving 7 bases between the germline ends. As DNA, the CDR3 is TGTGCCAGCAGTTTGCGGTGGACTGAAGCTTTCTTT. Its protein is CASSLRWTEAFF. The whole variable domain, remainder taken from reference TRBV28 and TRBJ1-1, is DVKVTQSSRYLVKRTGEKVFLECVQDMDHENMFWYRQDPGLGLRLIYFSYDVKMKEKGDIPEGYSVSREKKERFSLILESASTNQTSMYLCASSLRWTEAFFGQGTRLTVV.

The chain carries TRBV19 and TRBJ1-5, with D unresolved. Germline-derived CDR1 and CDR2 are LNHDA and SQIVND (reference sequence). Trimming took off 4 bases at V and 4 bases at J, with 8 bases between the two ends. CDR3 length equals 13 residues. DNA of the CDR3: TGTGCCAGTAGTACTACTCGGAATCAGCCCCAGCATTTT. Protein sequence: CASSTTRNQPQHF.

This chain links TRBV28 with TRBJ1-5; 8 bases are a match to TRBD1. Germline V gene data show CDR1 as MDHEN and CDR2 as SYDVKM. CDR3 length equals 16 residues. With 3 bases clipped from V and 5 bases from J, the junction kept 9 bases outside the gene matches. CDR3: CASSFGTGHSYQPQHF. The CDR3, as DNA: TGTGCCAGCAGTTTTGGGACAGGCCACTCCTATCAGCCCCAGCATTTT.

The chain employs TRBV7-2 and TRBJ2-5; maybe TRBD1 (5 bases). The V and J ends lost 6 bases and 5 bases respectively, with 13 bases between them. The CDR3 loop spans 13 amino acids. Germline CDR1 SGHTA, CDR2 FQGNSA. CDR3 sequence (DNA): TGTGCCAGCAGACCCCAGGGTGGGGAGACCCAGTACTTC. This sequence encodes CASRPQGGETQYF.

The chain couples TRBV6-5 to TRBJ2-7, with TRBD1 matching 10 bases. This CDR3 comprises 13 residues. The V gene end was trimmed by 5 bases and the J gene end by 5 bases; junction bases not matched to a gene: 3. Germline V gene data show CDR1 as MNHEY and CDR2 as SVGAGI. This chain's CDR3 is CASSGDRGHEQYF. For the CDR3, the DNA is TGTGCCAGCAGTGGGGACAGGGGCCACGAGCAGTACTTC.

The V and J genes are TRBV18 and TRBJ2-3; 9 positions agree with TRBD1. V trimming: 1 base; J trimming: 2 bases; junction bases outside the gene matches: 4. CDR1 and CDR2 (germline): KGHSH, LQKENI. The length of the CDR3 is 16 residues. DNA for the CDR3: TGTGCCAGCTCACCACTGGACAGGGGCTTCACAGATACGCAGTATTTT. This sequence encodes CASSPLDRGFTDTQYF.

This clone has a single count. The chain recombines TRBV11-2 with TRBJ2-5; D is ambiguous. The J call may be wrong; the DNA end is better matched by TRBJ2-7. This CDR3 spans 18 amino acids. Germline CDR1 reads SGHAT; CDR2 reads FQNNGV. For the CDR3, the DNA is TGTGCCAGCAGCTTAGATGGTTTCGTGCAGTCCATCTCCTACGAGCAGTACTTC. Protein sequence: CASSLDGFVQSISYEQYF.

In regard to this clone: Other DNA sequences of this sample code for an identical CDR3. The chain is built from TRBV5-8 and TRBJ1-2, with D perhaps TRBD1 (5 bases). The germline V and J ends were trimmed by 0 bases and 2 bases, with 11 bases remaining between them. The CDR3 has 15 residues. In germline, CDR1 is SGHTS, CDR2 YDEGEE. The chain's CDR3 is CASSLGGGDNYGYTF. CDR3 DNA: TGTGCCAGCAGCTTGGGTGGGGGAGACAACTATGGCTACACCTTC. The variable domain in full, with the rest retrieved from reference TRBV5-8 and TRBJ1-2, is EAGVTQSPTHLIKTRGQQATLRCSPISGHTSVYWYQQALGLGLQFLLWYDEGEERNRGNFPPRFSGRQFPNYSSELNVNALELEDSALYLCASSLGGGDNYGYTFGSGTRLTVV.

The rearrangement uses TRBV4-1 and TRBJ1-5; D remains ambiguous. Trimming shortened V by 0 bases and J by 4 bases, and 10 bases separated the two germline ends. The germline V gene has CDR1 MGHRA and CDR2 YSYEKL. The CDR3 has 15 amino acids. CDR3 amino acids: CASSQDGVGNQPQHF. CDR3 nucleotide sequence: TGCGCCAGCAGCCAAGATGGCGTGGGTAATCAGCCCCAGCATTTT.

The chain carries TRBV7-8 and TRBJ2-5, with 9 positions matching TRBD2. After removal of 1 base from V and 6 bases from J, the junction contained 6 bases not matched to a gene. Germline CDR1 reads SGHVS; CDR2 reads FQNEAQ. CDR3 size: 15 residues. The DNA of the CDR3 is TGTGCCAGCAGCTTAGAAGGGACTAGCATACAGACCCAGTACTTC. Translation gives CASSLEGTSIQTQYF.

V usage is TRBV6-1 and J usage is TRBJ1-2, with D perhaps matching TRBD1 (6 bases). This CDR3 contains 15 residues. Trimming stripped 1 base from V and 4 bases from J, with 13 bases between. The germline V gene encodes CDR1 MNHNS and CDR2 SASEGT. The CDR3 nucleotides are TGTGCCAGCAGTGAAGGGCAGGGGTGGATCTATGGCTACACCTTC. Its protein is CASSEGQGWIYGYTF.

In the case of this clone: The same CDR3 arises from other DNA sequences in this sample as well. The chain couples TRBV5-1 to TRBJ2-5; D unresolved. The germline gives CDR1 SGHRS, CDR2 YFSETQ. This CDR3 comprises 14 residues. The ends were cut back, 0 bases at V and 1 base at J, with 7 bases in the middle. The CDR3 DNA follows: TGCGCCAGCAGCTTGGCTGTGGTCCAAGAGACCCAGTACTTC. Residues: CASSLAVVQETQYF.

This sequence joins TRBV14 and TRBJ2-1; the D is unclear. V lost 1 base and J lost 0, with 10 bases in between. This CDR3 spans 16 amino acids. Germline CDR1 reads SGHDN; CDR2 reads FVKESK. The CDR3 bases are TGTGCCAGCAGCCAAGTTCAGTGGGGCTCCTACAATGAGCAGTTCTTC. This sequence encodes CASSQVQWGSYNEQFF. The variable domain in full, completed from reference TRBV14 and TRBJ2-1, reads EAGVTQFPSHSVIEKGQTVTLRCDPISGHDNLYWYRRVMGKEIKFLLHFVKESKQDESGMPNNRFLAERTGGTYSTLKVQPAELEDSGVYFCASSQVQWGSYNEQFFGPGTRLTVL.

J is TRBJ1-1 and V is TRBV5-6; tentatively, D is TRBD1 (5 bases). The V end was cut by 3 bases, the J end by 6 bases, with 15 bases between. The CDR3 runs 14 residues. CDR1 is SGHDT and CDR2 is YYEEEE in the germline V gene. The CDR3 loop reads CASSYRFKQAEAFF. In DNA form, the CDR3 reads TGTGCCAGCAGCTACAGATTCAAACAGGCTGAAGCTTTCTTT.

About this clone itself: Other nucleotide sequences in the sample specify the same CDR3. This sequence joins TRBV19 and TRBJ1-1; 8 bases fit TRBD1. The CDR3 loop spans 14 amino acids. The germline gives CDR1 LNHDA, CDR2 SQIVND (reference sequence). Unmatched junction bases numbered 5, after V lost 8 bases and J lost 0 bases. In DNA, the CDR3 is TGTGCCAGTTCACGGACAGGGATGAACACTGAAGCTTTCTTT. Amino acid sequence: CASSRTGMNTEAFF.